This T cell receptor beta chain was recovered during a study of cytomegalovirus exposure and HLA in healthy donors. This CDR3 spans 15 amino acids. V lost 4 bases to trimming and J lost 5 bases, with 16 bases between them. Germline lookup yields CDR1 SGHRS and CDR2 YFSETQ. PCR employed 60 Vbeta and 13 Jbeta primers. Generated by immunoSEQ multiplex PCR, the TCRdb table keeps only in-frame clones and is missing some. This specimen shows approximately 80,000 clones; the ten leading clones hold about 1.1%. Sequences were obtained from PBMCs. This clonotype originated in a woman in her twenties or thirties in good health and CMV-seronegative. This chain uses TRBV5-1 with TRBJ2-1; tentatively, D is TRBD2 (5 bases). DNA of the CDR3: TGCGCCAGCAGCACCGAGGGATCGACCGACAATGAGCAGTTCTTC. Translated, it gives CASSTEGSTDNEQFF.